These 30 T cell receptor beta chains were sequenced from one sample in a study of cytomegalovirus exposure and HLA in healthy donors. The PCR made use of 60 Vbeta and 13 Jbeta primers. Libraries were prepared by immunoSEQ multiplex PCR; TCRdb keeps only in-frame clonotypes and omits some of them. The sample has over 150,000 clones, over 70% seen once; the top ten hold around 1.9%. Sequencing was performed on PBMCs. These receptors all stem from a man aged 30 to 45 in good health and CMV-seronegative.

This clone came up a few times. V and J are TRBV28 and TRBJ1-2; TRBD1 matches 12 bases. Germline CDR1 MDHEN, CDR2 SYDVKM. The CDR3 consists of 14 residues. J was trimmed by 9 bases and V by 7 bases; bases with no gene match: 9. For the CDR3, the DNA is TGTGCCAGCACGACGGGACAGGGGGCTAAAAGCTACACCTTC. It is translated as CASTTGQGAKSYTF.

The sample holds a few counts of this clone. The J gene is TRBJ1-1, the V gene TRBV19; D call uncertain. This CDR3 is built from 14 residues. Trimming took off 7 bases at V and 4 bases at J, with 16 bases between the two ends. Germline lookup yields CDR1 LNHDA and CDR2 SQIVND (reference sequence). The chain's CDR3 is CASTPDGGITEAFF. CDR3 bases: TGTGCCAGTACCCCGGACGGAGGAATCACTGAAGCTTTCTTT.

The rearrangement joins TRBV7-2 to TRBJ2-7; TRBD1 is a possible D gene (6 bases). The CDR3 runs to 14 residues. Between the trimmed V and J ends, which lost 2 bases and 5 bases, there was a span of 13 bases. Looked up from germline, CDR1 is SGHTA and CDR2 is FQGNSA. The CDR3 sequence: CASSLLRGIDEQYF. In nucleotides, the CDR3 is TGTGCCAGCAGCTTATTGAGGGGGATCGACGAGCAGTACTTC. Together with reference TRBV7-2 and TRBJ2-7, the CDR3 gives the full variable domain: GAGVSQSPSNKVTEKGKDVELRCDPISGHTALYWYRQSLGQGLEFLIYFQGNSAPDKSGLPSDRFSAERTGGSVSTLTIQRTQQEDSAVYLCASSLLRGIDEQYFGPGTRLTVT.

There are a few counts of this clone. The chain couples TRBV5-1 to TRBJ1-1; D is possibly TRBD1 (6 bases). V lost 4 bases to trimming and J lost 5 bases, with 24 bases between them. The length of the CDR3 is 17 residues. Germline CDR1 and CDR2: SGHRS and YFSETQ. The CDR3 nucleotides are TGCGCCAGCAGCCACGCCGGGACACGATCTTCTGGTACTGAAGCTTTCTTT. Protein product: CASSHAGTRSSGTEAFF.

The rearrangement uses TRBV7-3 and TRBJ2-3, with 10 nucleotides matching TRBD2. This CDR3 comprises 20 residues. CDR1 is SGHTA and CDR2 is FQGTGA in the germline V gene. The V and J ends lost 1 base and 0 bases, in that order; junction bases with no gene match: 13. CDR3 amino acids: CASSLKGLNRAGGSTDTQYF. Written as DNA, the CDR3 is TGTGCCAGCAGCTTAAAAGGGCTAAATCGAGCGGGGGGGAGCACAGATACGCAGTATTTT.

The chain recombines TRBV19 with TRBJ1-5; D unclear. Between the trimmed V and J ends, which lost 9 bases and 2 bases, there was a span of 17 bases. The CDR3 loop spans 15 amino acids. Germline CDR1 reads LNHDA; CDR2 reads SQIVND (reference sequence). This chain's CDR3 is CASHGRGSGNQPQHF. CDR3 sequence (DNA): TGTGCCAGCCATGGGCGAGGGTCTGGCAATCAGCCCCAGCATTTT.

V is TRBV7-2 and J is TRBJ1-1; 8 bases line up with TRBD1. CDR1 and CDR2 (germline): SGHTA, FQGNSA. V lost 2 bases to trimming and J lost 1 base; unmatched junction nucleotides: 0. The CDR3 has 14 amino acids. CDR3 bases: TGTGCCAGCAGCTTACAGGGGGCGAACACTGAAGCTTTCTTT. Protein: CASSLQGANTEAFF.

The chain joins TRBV27 to TRBJ2-2, with TRBD1 matching over 7 bases. This CDR3 has 15 amino acids. V lost 8 bases and J lost 5; bases outside the gene matches: 11. Germline CDR1 reads MNHEY; CDR2 reads SMNVEV (reference sequence). CDR3 bases: TGTGCCAGCCGTAACGACAGGGTTTGGACCGGGGAGCTGTTTTTT. This gives the protein CASRNDRVWTGELFF.

The CDR3 protein is CASSTAGTGYSTDTQYF. The CDR3 coding sequence is TGTGCCAGCAGCACCGCCGGGACAGGGTATAGCACAGATACGCAGTATTTT. This chain connects TRBV7-6 to TRBJ2-3, with TRBD1 matching 9 bases. The germline V gene encodes CDR1 SGHVS and CDR2 FNYEAQ. The CDR3 extends over 17 amino acids. With 5 bases clipped from V and 0 bases from J, the junction kept 9 bases outside the gene matches.

This clone turned up a few times. The V call is TRBV9, the J call TRBJ2-7; TRBD1 matches 10 bases. Looked up from germline, CDR1 is SGDLS and CDR2 is YYNGEE. V dropped 3 bases and J dropped 1; count of bases not matched to a gene: 4. The CDR3 is made up of 15 amino acids. The DNA for the CDR3 is TGTGCCAGCAGCGCGGGACAGGGGATTTCCTACGAGCAGTACTTC. Amino acid sequence: CASSAGQGISYEQYF. Full variable domain (outside the CDR3, taken from reference TRBV9 and TRBJ2-7): DSGVTQTPKHLITATGQRVTLRCSPRSGDLSVYWYQQSLDQGLQFLIQYYNGEERAKGNILERFSAQQFPDLHSELNLSSLELGDSALYFCASSAGQGISYEQYFGPGTRLTVT.

Details on this clone: Other DNA variants within this sample encode the same CDR3. The CDR3 protein is CASSVESGGAYETQYF. The CDR3 DNA reads TGTGCCAGCAGCGTAGAAAGCGGGGGGGCCTATGAGACCCAGTACTTC. V and J are TRBV9 and TRBJ2-5; 10 bases match TRBD2. CDR1 and CDR2 from the germline V gene are SGDLS and YYNGEE. This CDR3 has 16 residues. V was pared by 0 bases and J by 5 bases, with 7 bases of the junction left unmatched.

The chain couples TRBV18 to TRBJ1-1; TRBD1 matches 7 bases. The V and J ends lost 4 bases and 6 bases, in that order; junction bases with no gene match: 14. This CDR3 comprises 16 residues. In germline, CDR1 is KGHSH, CDR2 LQKENI. The CDR3 coding sequence is TGTGCCAGCTCACGGCCTAGCGAGGGGGCGCGGGCTGAAGCTTTCTTT. Its translation is CASSRPSEGARAEAFF.

This chain uses TRBV7-2 with TRBJ1-6; D unresolved. CDR1 is SGHTA, CDR2 FQGNSA, per germline. Trimming pared 1 base from V and 6 bases from J, leaving 7 bases between. The length of the CDR3 is 14 residues. For the CDR3, the DNA is TGTGCCAGCAGCTTAGACCCGGGTAATTCACCCCTCCACTTT. Its protein is CASSLDPGNSPLHF.

The rearrangement joins TRBV2 to TRBJ2-7; 10 bases map to TRBD2. This CDR3 contains 16 residues. Germline V CDR1 and CDR2: SNHLY, FYNNEI. J lost 5 bases, V lost 2 bases, and 9 bases had no gene match. The CDR3 loop is CASSEQRGGLRDEQYF. The CDR3 nucleotides read TGTGCCAGCAGTGAACAGCGGGGGGGCTTGAGGGACGAGCAGTACTTC.

The chain is built from TRBV14 and TRBJ2-6; tentative D call: TRBD1 (6 bases). This CDR3 region has 17 residues. V lost 0 bases and J 0 bases, leaving 9 bases between the germline ends. CDR1 is SGHDN and CDR2 is FVKESK in the germline V gene. CDR3 DNA: TGTGCCAGCAGCCAAGAGACAGGCTTCTCTGGGGCCAACGTCCTGACTTTC. Its protein is CASSQETGFSGANVLTF.

V usage is TRBV7-2 and J usage is TRBJ2-2; the D gene is possibly TRBD1 (6 bases). Deletions cut 4 bases from V and 4 bases from J, with 10 bases between. CDR1 and CDR2 (germline): SGHTA, FQGNSA. This CDR3 comprises 14 residues. CDR3 nucleotide sequence: TGTGCCAGCAGCTCCCCACAGGGCACCGGGGAGCTGTTTTTT. It yields the protein CASSSPQGTGELFF.

J is TRBJ1-4 and V is TRBV7-6; no clear D. Trimming cost V 5 bases and J 8 bases, with 12 bases left between them. In germline, CDR1 is SGHVS, CDR2 FNYEAQ. This CDR3 comprises 13 residues. The DNA for the CDR3 is TGTGCCAGCAGCGTTGTCTTCGGGGAAAAACTGTTTTTT. Protein product: CASSVVFGEKLFF.

The chain employs TRBV7-2 and TRBJ2-3; D not certain. Per germline, CDR1 SGHTA and CDR2 FQGNSA. This CDR3 has 15 residues. The V and J ends lost 0 bases and 0 bases respectively, with 7 bases between them. CDR3 in DNA: TGTGCCAGCAGCTTAGCATACAGCAGCACAGATACGCAGTATTTT. It encodes CASSLAYSSTDTQYF. Full variable domain (outside the CDR3, taken from reference TRBV7-2 and TRBJ2-3): GAGVSQSPSNKVTEKGKDVELRCDPISGHTALYWYRQSLGQGLEFLIYFQGNSAPDKSGLPSDRFSAERTGGSVSTLTIQRTQQEDSAVYLCASSLAYSSTDTQYFGPGTRLTVL.

In this sample, this clone turned up a few times. The chain joins TRBV29-1 to TRBJ2-7, with 7 bases fitting TRBD1. V gave up 4 bases and J gave up 4 bases; unmatched junction bases: 7. Germline CDR1 is SQVTM and CDR2 is ANQGSEA. The CDR3 is made up of 13 amino acids. In DNA form, the CDR3 reads TGCAGCGTTGGTTCGGGACAGCGATACGAGCAGTACTTC. This sequence encodes CSVGSGQRYEQYF.

The chain carries TRBV11-2 and TRBJ2-7, with 8 bases aligning to TRBD1. Germline V gene sequence: CDR1 SGHAT, CDR2 FQNNGV. The CDR3 length is 14 residues. The V segment lost 4 bases and the J segment 5 bases; nucleotides outside the gene matches: 7. CDR3 bases: TGTGCCAGCAGCTCCGGACAGGGTCTCGACGAGCAGTACTTC. It codes for CASSSGQGLDEQYF.

V usage is TRBV19 and J usage is TRBJ1-6; D is perhaps TRBD1 (6 bases). This CDR3 region has 16 residues. V lost 1 base and J lost 10, with 17 bases in between. Looked up from germline, CDR1 is LNHDA and CDR2 is SQIVND (reference sequence). Here the CDR3 reads CASSIGGQRPGSPLHF. In DNA form, the CDR3 reads TGTGCCAGTAGTATAGGCGGACAGCGCCCGGGATCACCCCTCCACTTT.

The chain joins TRBV7-8 to TRBJ1-1; the match to TRBD1 covers 8 bases. There are 15 residues in the CDR3. V shed 3 bases and J 4 bases; nucleotides not matched to a gene: 7. Per germline, CDR1 SGHVS and CDR2 FQNEAQ. CDR3 region: CASSFYWTGFTEAFF. In DNA, the CDR3 is TGTGCCAGCAGCTTTTATTGGACAGGGTTCACTGAAGCTTTCTTT.

The gene calls are TRBV6-5 and TRBJ2-7; D might be TRBD1 (6 bases). The CDR3 runs to 14 residues. Deletions cut 6 bases from V and 5 bases from J, with 17 bases between. Germline-derived CDR1 and CDR2 are MNHEY and SVGAGI. Here the CDR3 DNA reads TGTGCCAGCAGGCACAGGGTCCTGACCGACGAGCAGTACTTC. Protein: CASRHRVLTDEQYF.

The CDR3 sequence: CASRAGTAVYNEQFF. The CDR3 coding sequence is TGTGCCAGCAGGGCCGGGACAGCAGTATACAATGAGCAGTTCTTC. The chain recombines TRBV28 with TRBJ2-1; 7 bases agree with TRBD1. This CDR3 spans 15 amino acids. V shed 6 bases and J 4 bases; nucleotides not matched to a gene: 9. The germline gives CDR1 MDHEN, CDR2 SYDVKM. Complete variable domain (other parts from reference TRBV28 and TRBJ2-1): DVKVTQSSRYLVKRTGEKVFLECVQDMDHENMFWYRQDPGLGLRLIYFSYDVKMKEKGDIPEGYSVSREKKERFSLILESASTNQTSMYLCASRAGTAVYNEQFFGPGTRLTVL.

V is TRBV10-3 and J is TRBJ2-5, with TRBD1 identical over 11 bases. This CDR3 spans 13 amino acids. Germline CDR1 reads ENHRY; CDR2 reads SYGVKD. V trimming: 7 bases; J trimming: 6 bases; junction bases outside the gene matches: 4. CDR3 in DNA: TGTGCCATCAAGGGACAGGGGGACAAGACCCAGTACTTC. This encodes CAIKGQGDKTQYF.

This clone was seen a few times. This chain uses TRBV19 with TRBJ1-6; D gene uncertain. This CDR3 contains 15 residues. V gave up 3 bases and J gave up 10 bases, with 16 bases separating them. Germline-derived CDR1 and CDR2 are LNHDA and SQIVND (reference sequence). The CDR3: CASSIQAAGGSPLHF. CDR3 nucleotides: TGTGCCAGTAGTATTCAGGCCGCCGGAGGGTCACCCCTCCACTTT.

The rearrangement joins TRBV30 to TRBJ2-7; D not certain. Germline V gene sequence: CDR1 GTSNPN, CDR2 SVGIG (reference sequence). Trimming took 1 base from V and 5 from J, leaving 12 bases between them. The CDR3 spans 13 residues. CDR3 loop: CAWSAPVRDEQYF. The CDR3 nucleotides are TGTGCCTGGAGTGCCCCGGTTCGGGACGAGCAGTACTTC.

For the CDR3, the DNA is TGTGCCAGCAGCTTGGTTTTAAGCTCAGGGGGTAACACTGAAGCTTTCTTT. Protein product: CASSLVLSSGGNTEAFF. V gene TRBV5-6 combines with J gene TRBJ1-1; 7 bases map to TRBD1. J gave up 2 bases and V 0 bases, and 10 bases lay outside the gene matches. CDR3 length: 17 residues. Germline loops: CDR1 SGHDT, CDR2 YYEEEE.

This sequence joins TRBV7-9 and TRBJ2-5; D gene unclear. Trimming took off 1 base at V and 2 bases at J, with 5 bases between the two ends. The length of the CDR3 is 13 residues. Germline values: CDR1 SEHNR, CDR2 FQNEAQ (reference sequence). The CDR3 here is CASSLVQQETQYF. For the CDR3, the DNA is TGTGCCAGCAGCTTAGTACAGCAAGAGACCCAGTACTTC.

The rearrangement uses TRBV28 and TRBJ1-2; 7 nucleotides align to TRBD1. The germline V gene encodes CDR1 MDHEN and CDR2 SYDVKM. The CDR3 has 15 amino acids. With V trimmed by 5 bases and J by 0 bases, 6 bases remained unmatched. Here the CDR3 reads CASSQQGGSNYGYTF. CDR3 bases: TGTGCCAGCAGTCAACAAGGGGGCTCTAACTATGGCTACACCTTC.